These 7 T cell receptor beta chains were sequenced from one sample in a study of blood T cell repertoires in COVID-19. The method was immunoSEQ multiplex PCR; TCRdb's version includes in-frame clones alone and lacks a portion of them. The sample comprises 200,000 to 250,000 clones, about nine tenths of which are singletons, and around 5.7% rests with the top ten. The source material was peripheral blood. The receptors derive from an elderly man with acute or convalescent COVID-19.

The CDR3 region is CATSDSGRTTGELFF. DNA for the CDR3: TGTGCCACCAGTGATTCAGGGCGGACGACCGGGGAGCTGTTTTTT. This chain joins TRBV24-1 and TRBJ2-2; D is possibly TRBD1 (5 bases). V lost 2 bases to trimming and J lost 5 bases, with 11 bases between them. The V gene's germline CDR1 is KGHDR and CDR2 SFDVKD. There are 15 residues in the CDR3.

This chain uses TRBV21-1 with TRBJ2-2; TRBD1, as called in the table, went unchecked against the DNA. TRBV21-1 is described as a pseudogene. The CDR3 spans 16 residues. The CDR3 DNA reads TGTGCCAGCAGCAAATGCCCTGGGACAGGGGCCGGGGAGCTGTTTTTT. Amino acids: CASSKCPGTGAGELFF.

The chain employs TRBV28 and TRBJ2-4; TRBD1 matches 11 bases. The germline gives CDR1 MDHEN, CDR2 SYDVKM. V dropped 8 bases and J dropped 3; count of bases not matched to a gene: 12. This CDR3 contains 17 residues. The CDR3 DNA reads as TGTGCCAGCTACAACCTAGGACAGGGGGCGGGCAAAAACATTCAGTACTTC. As protein: CASYNLGQGAGKNIQYF. Based on the CDR3 plus reference TRBV28 and TRBJ2-4, the full variable domain is DVKVTQSSRYLVKRTGEKVFLECVQDMDHENMFWYRQDPGLGLRLIYFSYDVKMKEKGDIPEGYSVSREKKERFSLILESASTNQTSMYLCASYNLGQGAGKNIQYFGAGTRLSVL.

The chain combines TRBV28 with TRBJ2-1; the D gene is possibly TRBD2 (6 bases). This CDR3 region has 15 residues. Germline CDR1 reads MDHEN; CDR2 reads SYDVKM. With 3 bases removed from V and 9 bases from J, the gap between germline ends came to 18 bases. The CDR3: CASSFNGGIFSEQFF. CDR3 in DNA: TGTGCCAGCAGTTTTAACGGCGGGATCTTTAGTGAGCAGTTCTTC.

The genes are TRBV7-9 and TRBJ1-2, with 11 bases that match TRBD1. This CDR3 is built from 15 residues. J gave up 5 bases and V 5 bases, and 7 bases lay outside the gene matches. CDR1 SEHNR and CDR2 FQNEAQ come from the germline V gene (reference sequence). CDR3 residues: CASSPSGTGGYGYTF. The CDR3 bases are TGTGCCAGCAGCCCCTCCGGGACAGGGGGGTATGGCTACACCTTC.

V gene TRBV2 combines with J gene TRBJ2-3; D is perhaps TRBD1 (5 bases). CDR1 is SNHLY and CDR2 is FYNNEI in the germline V gene. V lost 4 bases and J 0 bases, leaving 5 bases between the germline ends. The CDR3 sequence is 13 residues long. In DNA, the CDR3 is TGTGCCAGCAGTGGACAGAGCACAGATACGCAGTATTTT. The encoded protein is CASSGQSTDTQYF.

This chain uses TRBV14 with TRBJ1-2; D is unresolved. Germline-derived CDR1 and CDR2 are SGHDN and FVKESK. The CDR3 sequence is 13 residues long. Trimming shortened V by 0 bases and J by 5 bases, and 7 bases separated the two germline ends. The CDR3 DNA reads as TGTGCCAGCAGCCAAGATTATTTTTATGGCTACACCTTC. This encodes CASSQDYFYGYTF.